The clone carrying this T cell receptor beta chain was seen only once. Authors' processing steps: Amplification of reference gene primers provided the estimated nucleated cell counts. Profiled with immunoSEQ multiplex PCR; TCRdb holds only in-frame clones, not every one. V and J calls and clone size are given by that table; D and trimming were obtained from the DNA. The sample has about 400,000 clones, roughly 86% seen once. The sample comes from a study of blood T cell repertoires in COVID-19. Study-wide background: PBMCs, B-cell-depleted T cells, or T cells were the source of the cDNA or gDNA that made up the material.

The length of the CDR3 is 15 residues. Trimming removed 2 bases at V and 7 bases at J, with 15 bases between. Germline CDR1 and CDR2: SNHLY and FYNNEI. Those enrolled, adults aged roughly 18 to 100 years, came from 24 US areas. Which cohort a participant joined came from the clinical history participants gave. Sequenced: PBMCs or T cells enriched from blood (not recorded which). The chain carries TRBV2 and TRBJ1-5; TRBD1 might be the D (5 bases). The origin of this receptor is a middle-aged woman with acute COVID-19. CDR3 sequence reads: CASSEMGRGEQPQHF. Here the CDR3 DNA reads TGTGCCAGCAGTGAAATGGGGAGGGGAGAACAGCCCCAGCATTTT.